This T cell receptor (beta chain) was captured by sequencing in a study of CXCR3-negative and CXCR3-positive naive CD8 T cells. The CDR3 has 16 amino acids. Germline values: CDR1 MGHDK, CDR2 SYGVNS. Via 5' RACE with UMI labels, TRB cDNA libraries were prepared. TCRdb reprocessed the 5' RACE reads, keeping one entry per CDR3 protein, no DNA. This table holds under 65,000 distinct CDR3 sequences. The source is a human donor in good health. Some clones in this sample may be carry-over from other donors' samples. Sequencing used memory CD8+ T cells from blood. The chain uses TRBV25-1 and TRBJ1-6. The CDR3 is CASSEYIFSDDSPLHF. Looking up the rest from reference TRBV25-1 and TRBJ1-6 gives the full variable domain: EADIYQTPRYLVIGTGKKITLECSQTMGHDKMYWYQQDPGMELHLIHYSYGVNSTEKGDLSSESTVSRIRTEHFPLTLESARPSHTSQYLCASSEYIFSDDSPLHFGNGTRLTVT.